The 30 T cell receptor beta chains presented below share a single source sample, sequenced in a study of blood T cell repertoires in COVID-19. Data came from immunoSEQ multiplex PCR; TCRdb stores just in-frame clones and leaves some out. The table shows 75,000 to 95,000 clones, with roughly 85% occurring only once. Sequencing was performed on peripheral blood. Receptors were obtained from a woman aged 55-69 years with COVID-19, enrolled during active disease.

The chain uses TRBV28 and TRBJ1-5; 9 bases map to TRBD1. The V gene's germline CDR1 is MDHEN and CDR2 SYDVKM. Trimming took 3 bases from V and 6 from J; bases not matched to a gene: 6. The CDR3 contains 15 residues. CDR3: CASSLGGQGTQPQHF. In DNA, the CDR3 is TGTGCCAGCAGTTTGGGAGGACAGGGGACTCAGCCCCAGCATTTT. The full variable domain, in which reference TRBV28 and TRBJ1-5 provide the parts outside the CDR3, is DVKVTQSSRYLVKRTGEKVFLECVQDMDHENMFWYRQDPGLGLRLIYFSYDVKMKEKGDIPEGYSVSREKKERFSLILESASTNQTSMYLCASSLGGQGTQPQHFGDGTRLSIL.

V and J are TRBV3-1 (or the pseudogene TRBV3-2) and TRBJ1-2; weak D call: TRBD1 (5 bases). The CDR3 is made up of 14 amino acids. V was pared by 0 bases and J by 13 bases, with 18 bases between. Germline loops: CDR1 LGHDT, CDR2 YNNKEL (reference sequence). CDR3 DNA sequence: TGTGCCAGCAGCCAAGAGGTTAGGGCCAGGGCCCTCACCTTC. It specifies CASSQEVRARALTF.

The DNA for the CDR3 is TGTGCCAGTAGTCCAGGGGTTCGAGGGTATGGCTACACCTTC. This gives the protein CASSPGVRGYGYTF. V usage is TRBV19 and J usage is TRBJ1-2, with TRBD1 as a possible D gene (6 bases). V lost 5 bases and J lost 5, with 15 bases in between. Germline V gene lookup returns CDR1 LNHDA and CDR2 SQIVND (reference sequence). This CDR3 spans 14 amino acids.

The gene calls are TRBV5-6 and TRBJ1-4; TRBD1 is a possible D gene (6 bases). Germline V CDR1 and CDR2: SGHDT, YYEEEE. The germline V and J ends were trimmed by 4 bases and 5 bases, with 12 bases remaining between them. The CDR3 contains 14 residues. The chain's CDR3 is CASSPFGQNEKLFF. CDR3 sequence (DNA): TGTGCCAGCAGCCCGTTTGGACAGAATGAAAAACTGTTTTTT. The full variable domain, in which reference TRBV5-6 and TRBJ1-4 provide the parts outside the CDR3, is DAGVTQSPTHLIKTRGQQVTLRCSPKSGHDTVSWYQQALGQGPQFIFQYYEEEERQRGNFPDRFSGHQFPNYSSELNVNALLLGDSALYLCASSPFGQNEKLFFGSGTQLSVL.

The chain is built from TRBV5-1 and TRBJ2-1, with 8 bases that match TRBD1. This CDR3 region has 14 residues. Germline loops: CDR1 SGHRS, CDR2 YFSETQ. V lost 5 bases and J lost 5; bases outside the gene matches: 6. CDR3 DNA: TGCGCCAGCAGGGCAGGGACAGGAAACAATGAGCAGTTCTTC. Encoded protein: CASRAGTGNNEQFF.

The J gene is TRBJ1-4, the V gene TRBV7-9, with 10 bases matching TRBD1. The V and J ends lost 5 bases and 0 bases, in that order; junction bases with no gene match: 6. There are 17 residues in the CDR3. In germline, CDR1 is SEHNR, CDR2 FQNEAQ (reference sequence). As DNA, the CDR3 is TGTGCCAGCAGCCCCGGGACAGGGGTTGCAACTAATGAAAAACTGTTTTTT. The encoded protein is CASSPGTGVATNEKLFF.

J is TRBJ1-1 and V is TRBV7-9, with a weak D call TRBD1 (5 bases). The CDR3 consists of 14 residues. The V gene's germline CDR1 is SEHNR and CDR2 FQNEAQ (reference sequence). V was clipped by 3 bases and J by 2 bases, with 10 bases between them. The CDR3 is CASSFQGFNTEAFF. CDR3 DNA sequence: TGTGCCAGCAGCTTTCAGGGATTTAACACTGAAGCTTTCTTT.

This rearrangement joins TRBV5-1 to TRBJ1-6, with 10 bases aligning to TRBD1. The CDR3 is made up of 15 amino acids. Germline V lookup: CDR1 SGHRS, CDR2 YFSETQ. After removal of 4 bases from V and 10 bases from J, the junction contained 8 bases not matched to a gene. This chain's CDR3 is CASSTRDRGGSPLHF. CDR3 in DNA: TGCGCCAGCAGCACCCGGGACAGGGGTGGCTCACCCCTCCACTTT.

V is TRBV5-1 and J is TRBJ2-2, with 8 bases matching TRBD2. The V segment lost 2 bases and the J segment 1 base; nucleotides outside the gene matches: 4. The V gene's germline CDR1 is SGHRS and CDR2 YFSETQ. This CDR3 comprises 16 residues. The CDR3: CASSLQAGENTGELFF. For the CDR3, the DNA is TGCGCCAGCAGCTTACAAGCGGGGGAGAACACCGGGGAGCTGTTTTTT. Looking up the rest from reference TRBV5-1 and TRBJ2-2 gives the full variable domain: KAGVTQTPRYLIKTRGQQVTLSCSPISGHRSVSWYQQTPGQGLQFLFEYFSETQRNKGNFPGRFSGRQFSNSRSEMNVSTLELGDSALYLCASSLQAGENTGELFFGEGSRLTVL.

The CDR3 here is CASSPPLLPLHF. CDR3 sequence (DNA): TGTGCCAGCAGCCCCCCCCTTTTACCCCTCCACTTT. The V and J genes are TRBV7-9 and TRBJ1-6, with D hard to call. The V gene's germline CDR1 is SEHNR and CDR2 FQNEAQ (reference sequence). The CDR3 sequence is 12 residues long. The V end was cut by 5 bases, the J end by 12 bases, with 11 bases between.

The chain recombines TRBV7-8 with TRBJ2-3; 7 nucleotides match TRBD2. The CDR3 consists of 15 residues. CDR1 SGHVS and CDR2 FQNEAQ come from the germline V gene. The ends lost 1 base at V and 7 bases at J; junction bases unmatched: 8. The CDR3, as DNA: TGTGCCAGCAGCTTAGTGGGACCTAGCGGATATACGCAGTATTTT. Amino acids: CASSLVGPSGYTQYF.

The rearrangement links TRBV5-4 to TRBJ1-6, with D possibly being TRBD1 (5 bases). In germline, CDR1 is SGHNT, CDR2 YYREEE (reference sequence). There are 15 residues in the CDR3. V shed 4 bases and J shed 2 bases, with 10 bases lying between them. The DNA for the CDR3 is TGTGCCAGCAGCCCTAGGGGTGCCTATAATTCACCCCTCCACTTT. The encoded protein is CASSPRGAYNSPLHF.

The chain couples TRBV4-2 to TRBJ1-1; D is possibly TRBD1 (6 bases). The CDR3 contains 16 residues. Germline V gene lookup returns CDR1 LGHNA and CDR2 YNFKEQ. V lost 3 bases and J 1 base, leaving 15 bases between the germline ends. DNA of the CDR3: TGTGCCAGCAGCCACGCTTTACAGGGCTCGAACACTGAAGCTTTCTTT. This translates into CASSHALQGSNTEAFF.

The rearrangement uses TRBV7-9 and TRBJ2-7, with 7 bases that match TRBD2. The CDR3 has 13 amino acids. Germline lookup yields CDR1 SEHNR and CDR2 FQNEAQ (reference sequence). Germline trimming cut 5 bases from V and 4 bases from J; bases unmatched to any gene: 5. Here the CDR3 reads CASSVSGAYEQYF. CDR3 nucleotide sequence: TGTGCCAGCAGCGTGAGCGGGGCTTACGAGCAGTACTTC.

The CDR3 is CASSPPGGGQETQYF. CDR3 nucleotide sequence: TGTGCCAGCAGCCCACCGGGCGGGGGGCAAGAGACCCAGTACTTC. The chain combines TRBV9 with TRBJ2-5; 8 positions agree with TRBD2. The length of the CDR3 is 15 residues. Trimming at V came to 4 bases and at J to 2 bases, leaving 7 bases not matched to a gene. Germline values: CDR1 SGDLS, CDR2 YYNGEE.

The chain carries TRBV4-1 and TRBJ2-4, with 7 bases aligning to TRBD1. The CDR3 runs to 11 residues. Germline V gene sequence: CDR1 MGHRA, CDR2 YSYEKL. V dropped 4 bases and J dropped 9; count of bases not matched to a gene: 0. The CDR3 sequence is CASSPGGIQYF. The DNA of the CDR3 is TGCGCCAGCAGCCCAGGGGGCATTCAGTACTTC.

This clone was observed once. The gene calls are TRBV6-5 and TRBJ2-1; the match to TRBD1 covers 10 bases. The CDR3 contains 15 residues. V shed 6 bases, J shed 1 base, and the junction held 3 bases outside the gene matches. CDR1 MNHEY and CDR2 SVGAGI come from the germline V gene. The CDR3 sequence: CASRRQGASYNEQFF. The DNA for the CDR3 is TGTGCCAGCAGAAGACAGGGGGCTTCCTACAATGAGCAGTTCTTC.

The chain is built from TRBV27 and TRBJ2-7, with a possible D match to TRBD2 (6 bases). The CDR3 loop spans 14 amino acids. V shed 3 bases and J shed 6 bases, with 15 bases lying between them. In germline, CDR1 is MNHEY, CDR2 SMNVEV (reference sequence). Here the CDR3 reads CASSLGDGGGEQYF. DNA for the CDR3: TGTGCCAGCAGTTTGGGGGACGGGGGTGGCGAGCAGTACTTC.

J is TRBJ1-2 and V is TRBV30, with D perhaps matching TRBD1 (5 bases). The germline V gene has CDR1 GTSNPN and CDR2 SVGIG (reference sequence). This CDR3 region has 10 residues. Between the trimmed V and J ends, which lost 5 bases and 8 bases, there was a span of 9 bases. For the CDR3, the DNA is TGTGCCTGGGGGGCGGGCGGCTACACCTTC. Its translation: CAWGAGGYTF.

This clone has only a few counts. This chain links TRBV4-1 with TRBJ2-7; D not certain. Germline V lookup: CDR1 MGHRA, CDR2 YSYEKL. V lost 1 base, J lost 2 bases, and 15 bases lay in between. The CDR3 covers 16 residues. CDR3 sequence (DNA): TGCGCCAGCAGCCAAGGGATAGCACAAGAAGCCTACGAGCAGTACTTC. Protein product: CASSQGIAQEAYEQYF.

This clone appeared once. V gene TRBV14 combines with J gene TRBJ1-3, with TRBD1 identical over 12 bases. V gave up 4 bases and J gave up 4 bases; unmatched junction bases: 5. CDR3 length: 16 residues. Looked up from germline, CDR1 is SGHDN and CDR2 is FVKESK. CDR3 in DNA: TGTGCCAGCAGCCCCGTGGGACAGGGGGCGGGAAACACCATATATTTT. This encodes CASSPVGQGAGNTIYF.

This clone was observed a single time. This sequence joins TRBV19 and TRBJ2-3; 11 bases map to TRBD1. The germline gives CDR1 LNHDA, CDR2 SQIVND (reference sequence). CDR3 size: 16 residues. V gave up 6 bases and J gave up 2 bases; unmatched junction bases: 7. In nucleotides, the CDR3 is TGTGCCAGTAGATCCCGGACAGGGGGCTTCACAGATACGCAGTATTTT. Its protein is CASRSRTGGFTDTQYF.

The genes are TRBV15 and TRBJ1-2; D is unclear. CDR1 LNHNV and CDR2 YYDKDF come from the germline V gene (reference sequence). V gave up 0 bases and J gave up 0 bases, with 17 bases separating them. The CDR3 has 18 amino acids. The CDR3 DNA is TGTGCCACCAGCAGAGACTACGACACTCGAGCCGCTAACTATGGCTACACCTTC. This codes for CATSRDYDTRAANYGYTF.

This clone was counted once. The chain's CDR3 is CASSPVDISGNTIYF. The CDR3 DNA is TGTGCCAGCTCACCGGTGGACATTTCTGGAAACACCATATATTTT. J is TRBJ1-3 and V is TRBV18; D is possibly TRBD1 (5 bases). V shed 3 bases and J shed 1 base, with 10 bases lying between them. The CDR3 contains 15 residues. Germline-derived CDR1 and CDR2 are KGHSH and LQKENI.

The chain carries TRBV7-9 and TRBJ1-1; D call uncertain. This CDR3 has 13 amino acids. Per the germline V gene, CDR1 is SEHNR and CDR2 is FQNEAQ (reference sequence). Trimming took 3 bases from V and 1 from J, leaving 6 bases between them. The CDR3 is CASSFPWNTEAFF. Written as DNA, the CDR3 is TGTGCCAGCAGCTTCCCTTGGAACACTGAAGCTTTCTTT.

The rearrangement links TRBV11-2 to TRBJ1-2; tentative D call: TRBD1 (5 bases). With 5 bases removed from V and 4 bases from J, the gap between germline ends came to 11 bases. The CDR3 runs 13 residues. CDR1 SGHAT and CDR2 FQNNGV come from the germline V gene. The chain's CDR3 is CASSPDSTYGYTF. DNA for the CDR3: TGTGCCAGCAGCCCCGACAGCACCTATGGCTACACCTTC. The full variable domain, completed using reference TRBV11-2 and TRBJ1-2, is EAGVAQSPRYKIIEKRQSVAFWCNPISGHATLYWYQQILGQGPKLLIQFQNNGVVDDSQLPKDRFSAERLKGVDSTLKIQPAKLEDSAVYLCASSPDSTYGYTFGSGTRLTVV.

This chain joins TRBV18 and TRBJ1-1; D unresolved. This CDR3 is 13 amino acids long. V was pared by 3 bases and J by 1 base, with 6 bases between. In germline, CDR1 is KGHSH, CDR2 LQKENI. The CDR3 here is CASSPQKNTEAFF. As DNA, the CDR3 is TGTGCCAGCTCACCTCAAAAGAACACTGAAGCTTTCTTT.

This clone was seen once. The chain combines TRBV6-5 with TRBJ1-2; 9 bases line up with TRBD1. The trim removed 3 bases at V and 1 base at J, leaving 6 bases unmatched. There are 16 residues in the CDR3. In germline, CDR1 is MNHEY, CDR2 SVGAGI. This CDR3 reads CASSYSGTGSNYGYTF. CDR3 in DNA: TGTGCCAGCAGTTATTCAGGGACAGGGAGTAACTATGGCTACACCTTC.

The genes are TRBV12-3 or TRBV12-4 and TRBJ1-2, with D unclear. The CDR3 loop spans 13 amino acids. Trimming left V 1 base short and J 7 bases short, with 10 bases between. The CDR3 DNA sequence: TGTGCCAGCAGTTTAGGGGCGTATACTGGCTACACCTTC. This sequence encodes CASSLGAYTGYTF.

The chain is built from TRBV9 and TRBJ1-6; D unresolved. The V end was cut by 4 bases, the J end by 9 bases, with 14 bases between. Germline V CDR1 and CDR2: SGDLS, YYNGEE. CDR3 length equals 14 residues. DNA of the CDR3: TGTGCCAGCAGCACACAAGGCGAGGGTTCACCCCTCCACTTT. The encoded protein is CASSTQGEGSPLHF.